The sample holds many counts of the clone carrying this T cell receptor beta chain. Its antigen remains unidentified. Authors' methods: To classify distant metastasis in papillary thyroid cancer, a model was built from CDR3 differences across clinicopathological groups. TCRdb called clones again from the PCR reads with MiXCR. TCRdb assigned the V and J calls; the authors' analysis was not used. The top ten hold roughly 14% of the sample, which has about 14,000 clones, about 21% seen once. These data come from a study of metastatic and nonmetastatic thyroid tumors. At the level of the study: The study looked at repertoires side by side in blood and in tumor or nodule tissue from malignant and benign thyroid patients.

V lost 3 bases, J lost 4 bases, and 13 bases lay in between. The CDR3 has 14 amino acids. Germline-derived CDR1 and CDR2 are SGHNT and YYREEE (reference sequence). Patients underwent thyroid surgery, and none had received any treatment before it. Study-level results: The reported finding was significantly higher TCR beta diversity in malignant thyroid tumors relative to benign nodules, in blood and tumor.

The sample taken for sequencing was blood. This clonotype was obtained from a female donor with papillary thyroid cancer or a benign thyroid nodule (not recorded which). Some clones in this sample may be carry-over from other donors' samples. The V gene is TRBV5-4, the J gene TRBJ1-2; D may be TRBD1 (6 bases). CDR3 DNA: TGTGCCAGCAGCTCGGACAGCGAACTCTATGGCTACACCTTC. This gives the protein CASSSDSELYGYTF.